This T cell receptor (beta chain) was identified during a study of shared clonotypes between healthy human individuals. Authors' methods: ImmunoSEQ only sent back junction sequences with no quality scores, so filtering was done differently. Method: immunoSEQ multiplex PCR; TCRdb's copy keeps in-frame clones and lacks some. The DNA gave D and trimming, while V, J and clone size come from that table. The sample has approximately 500,000 clones; 81% are singletons. Only one count was recorded for this clone. V lost 4 bases to trimming and J lost 3 bases; unmatched junction nucleotides: 6. Germline-derived CDR1 and CDR2 are KGHSH and LQKENI. The CDR3 totals 16 residues.

Sequenced sample: PBMCs. The origin of this receptor is a woman between 35 and 50 years old in good health. Some clones in this sample may be carry-over from other donors' samples. The genes are TRBV18 and TRBJ2-7, with 13 bases identical to TRBD2. CDR3 DNA: TGTGCCAGCTCACGCGGGACTAGCGGGACCAACTACGAGCAGTACTTC. Translation gives CASSRGTSGTNYEQYF.